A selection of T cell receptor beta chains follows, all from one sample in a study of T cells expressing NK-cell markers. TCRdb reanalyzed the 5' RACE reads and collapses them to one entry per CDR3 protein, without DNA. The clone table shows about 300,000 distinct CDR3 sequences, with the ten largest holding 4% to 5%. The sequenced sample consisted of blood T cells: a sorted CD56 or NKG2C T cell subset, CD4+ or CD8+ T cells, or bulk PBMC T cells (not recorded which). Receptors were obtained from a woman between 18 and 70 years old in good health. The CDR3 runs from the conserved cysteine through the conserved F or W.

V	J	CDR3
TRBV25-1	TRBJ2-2	CASSEWDRVAGELFF
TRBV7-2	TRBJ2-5	CASSLAGQGGEETQYF
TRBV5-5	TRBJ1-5	CASGNGQLNQPQHF
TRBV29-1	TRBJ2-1	CSVGQGYNEQFF
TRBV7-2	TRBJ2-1	CASSLVTGLQFF
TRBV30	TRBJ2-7	CAGTGRYEQYF
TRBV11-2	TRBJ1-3	CTSSRWGLSGNTIYF
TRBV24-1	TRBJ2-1	CATSDPPRGYNEQFF
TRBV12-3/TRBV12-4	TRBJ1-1	CASSWGRTGGNTEAFF
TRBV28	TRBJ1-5	CASSLPRGVNQPQHF
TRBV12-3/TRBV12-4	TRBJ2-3	CASSLGKEGSTDTQYF
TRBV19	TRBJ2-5	CASSIGRDRQETQYF
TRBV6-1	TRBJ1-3	CASKGLESGNTIYF
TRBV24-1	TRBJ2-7	CATSDSYRSEQYF
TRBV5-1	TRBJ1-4	CASSPGQGGKLFF
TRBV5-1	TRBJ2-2	CASSLALDTGELFF
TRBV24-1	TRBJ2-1	CATSDVTRPKSSYNEQFF
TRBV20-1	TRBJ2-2	CSARGLVLNTGELFF
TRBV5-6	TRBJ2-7	CASSFKLAELYEQYF
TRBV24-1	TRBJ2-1	CAPHPGQTTRSSYNEQFF
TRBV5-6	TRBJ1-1	CASSFLRNTEAFF
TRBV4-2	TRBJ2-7	CASSQGTGPSGISREQYF
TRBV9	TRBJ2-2	CASSARAGATGELFF
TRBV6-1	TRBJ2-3	CASSVSGTDTQYF
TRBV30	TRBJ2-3	CAWAEQGASTDTQYF
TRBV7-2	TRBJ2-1	CASSPQGFGDNEQFF
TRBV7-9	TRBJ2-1	CASSPTGEPDNEQFF
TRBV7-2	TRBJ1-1	CASSPKTGRGNTEAFF
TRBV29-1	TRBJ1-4	CSVVIGQGSEKLFF
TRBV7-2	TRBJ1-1	CASSLGGPGQPEAFF
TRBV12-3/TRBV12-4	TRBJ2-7	CASTDYSVQYF
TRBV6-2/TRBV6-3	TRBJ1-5	CASNRPTGINQPQHF
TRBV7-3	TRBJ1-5	CASSLSGASNQPQHF
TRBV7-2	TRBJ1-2	CASSLGQYYGYTF
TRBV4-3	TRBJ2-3	CASSQVGAGGTDTQYF
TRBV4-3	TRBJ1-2	CASSQDAVGAVIANYGYTF
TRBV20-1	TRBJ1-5	CSARDPQRQGSQPQHF